This entry concerns a single T cell receptor beta chain. Its target is unknown. V shed 7 bases, J shed 5 bases, and the junction held 4 bases outside the gene matches. The CDR3 spans 13 residues. Germline-derived CDR1 and CDR2 are MDHEN and SYDVKM. This sample was taken from a study of T-cell reconstitution after alpha-beta-depleted transplantation in children. Study observations and caveats: After transplant, high TCRbeta diversity at day 60 in some patients arose from surviving recipient T cells and thymic progenitors. At one year after transplant, newly produced T cells mostly accounted for T-cell counts and diversity. Reported findings indicate that, about two months after transplant, alpha-beta T cells came from several hundred expanded clones, which were derived from non-depleted graft cells.

TCRbeta library construction was performed incorporating unique molecular identifiers. TCRdb fed the PCR reads into MiXCR, producing one record per CDR3 protein. The sample lists hundreds of thousands of distinct CDR3 sequences, roughly 17% occurring once. The receptor was isolated from a boy younger than two who had a stem cell transplant for Wiskott-Aldrich syndrome, so the T cells may come from the graft donor. The input for sequencing was PBMCs, mostly from graft donor cells, taken 360 days after TCRalphabeta/CD19-depleted stem cell transplant. V is TRBV28 and J is TRBJ2-3, with 9 bases that match TRBD2. The CDR3 is CASKLAGEDTQYF. CDR3 DNA: TGTGCCAGCAAACTAGCGGGCGAAGATACGCAGTATTTT.